This T cell receptor beta chain derives from a study of T-cell memory formation after mild COVID-19. V shed 5 bases and J shed 6 bases, with 14 bases lying between them. This CDR3 is 13 amino acids long. Germline CDR1 and CDR2: DFQATT and SNEGSKA (reference sequence). Study results and limitations: Cross-reactive memory apparently joined, as some responding clones appeared in pre-infection memory. CD4+ contracting clones were found mainly in CM and EM, and CD8+ ones in EMRA.

This clonotype was counted between two and nine times. Its antigen is currently unknown. Constant-segment primers served in 5'RACE that generated TCR alpha and TCR beta cDNA libraries bearing sample barcodes and UMIs. TCRdb used MiXCR to reprocess the 5' RACE reads, holding one entry per CDR3 protein. The data show around 200,000 distinct CDR3 sequences, around 25% seen once. The sample was PBMCs or a T cell subset sorted from them (not recorded which). The TCR comes from an adult woman who had mild COVID-19 (a few samples of this study predate the infection). Cell type and time point are not known. This chain connects TRBV20-1 to TRBJ2-4; D remains ambiguous. CDR3 sequence reads: CSALDPTGNIQYF. The CDR3 nucleotides are TGCAGTGCTCTGGACCCTACGGGAAACATTCAGTACTTC.